One T cell receptor (beta chain) is described in this entry. The sample carries other DNA sequences with the same CDR3. Libraries were prepared by immunoSEQ multiplex PCR; TCRdb keeps only in-frame clonotypes and omits some of them. Of 2 million to 2.5 million clones in the sample, approximately 95% were seen once. This specimen belongs to a study of shared clonotypes between healthy human individuals. Each sample came from a Caucasian adult donor living in Nashville, Tennessee. This CDR3 has 13 residues. The V and J ends lost 2 bases and 2 bases respectively, with 7 bases between them. CDR1 MNHNS and CDR2 SASEGT come from the germline V gene.

This sequence originates from a man between 18 and 35 years old in good health. The material sequenced was naive CD4+ T cells sorted from blood. Subset described: CD45RA+ positively selected. The chain has TRBV6-1 and TRBJ2-7; D not certain. CDR3 DNA sequence: TGTGCCAGCAGTGAATGGGGAACCTACGAGCAGTACTTC. Amino acid sequence: CASSEWGTYEQYF.